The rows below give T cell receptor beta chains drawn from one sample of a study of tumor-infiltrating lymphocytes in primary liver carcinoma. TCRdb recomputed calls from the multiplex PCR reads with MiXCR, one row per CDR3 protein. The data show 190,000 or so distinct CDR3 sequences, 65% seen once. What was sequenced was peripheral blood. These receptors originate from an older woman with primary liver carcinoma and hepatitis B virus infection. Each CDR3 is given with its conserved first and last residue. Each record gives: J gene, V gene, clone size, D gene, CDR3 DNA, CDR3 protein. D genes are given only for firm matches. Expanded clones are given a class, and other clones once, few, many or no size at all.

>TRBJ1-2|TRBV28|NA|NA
TGTGCCAGCAGACCCGAGGGGAGAGGACCCGGCGGCTACACCTTC
CASRPEGRGPGGYTF
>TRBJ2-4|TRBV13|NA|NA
TGTGCCAGCAGCCGTCAGGGTCCAAACATTCAGTACTTC
CASSRQGPNIQYF
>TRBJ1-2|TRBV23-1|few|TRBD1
TGCGCCAGCAGTCCCGGACAGGGAGGGAATGGCTACACCTTC
CASSPGQGGNGYTF
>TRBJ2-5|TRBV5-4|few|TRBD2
TGTGCCAGCAGCAGGGCCGCTCCACTAGCGGGAAGAGAGACCCAGTACTTC
CASSRAAPLAGRETQYF
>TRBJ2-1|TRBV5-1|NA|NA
TGCGCCGGCTGCCCCCTGGCGGACAGGGCAGGGACTAGTAGGCAGCGTGAGCAGTTCTTC
CAGCPLADRAGTSRQREQFF
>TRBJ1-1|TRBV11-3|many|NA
TGTGCCAGCAGCTTAGAGGGGGCTCGGGGCACTGAAGCTTTCTTT
CASSLEGARGTEAFF
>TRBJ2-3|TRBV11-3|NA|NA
TGTATCAGCAGCTGGAGTAGCACAGATACGCAGTATTTT
CISSWSSTDTQYF
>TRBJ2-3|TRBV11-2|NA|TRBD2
TGTGCCAGCAGCTTGTCCTGGCTAGCTGGGACTAGCATAGATACGCAGTATTTT
CASSLSWLAGTSIDTQYF
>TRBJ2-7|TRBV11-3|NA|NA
TGTGCTAGCAGCCCTATCGCCACGAGGGTCGACGAGCAGTACTTC
CASSPIATRVDEQYF
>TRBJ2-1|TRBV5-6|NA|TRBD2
TGTGCCAGCAGCGGACTAGGGCGCGATGAGCAGTTCTTC
CASSGLGRDEQFF
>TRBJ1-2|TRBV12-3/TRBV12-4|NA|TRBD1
TGTGCCAGCAGTTCCTGGGACAGGGGGGAATACACCTTC
CASSSWDRGEYTF
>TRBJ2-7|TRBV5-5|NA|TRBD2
TGTGCCAGCGGCCTGGGACTAGGGGAGTACGAGCAGTACTTC
CASGLGLGEYEQYF
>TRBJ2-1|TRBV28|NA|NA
TGTGCCAGCAGTCGCCTGGGATTAGCTTATCCCTACAATGAGCAGTTCTTC
CASSRLGLAYPYNEQFF
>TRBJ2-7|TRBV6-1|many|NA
TGTGCCAGCAGTCCCCGGGCCATCACCTACGAGCAGTACTTC
CASSPRAITYEQYF
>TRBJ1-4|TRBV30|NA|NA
TGTGCCTGGAGGGCCGCGGGGCAGCATAATGAAAAACTGTTTTTT
CAWRAAGQHNEKLFF
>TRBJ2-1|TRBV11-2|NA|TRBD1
TGTGCCAGCAGCCCCCCGGGACAGACGTACAATGAGCAGTTCTTC
CASSPPGQTYNEQFF
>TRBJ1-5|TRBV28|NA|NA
TGTGCCGGCAGTTCCCGACAGCCCAATCAGCCCCAGCATTTT
CAGSSRQPNQPQHF
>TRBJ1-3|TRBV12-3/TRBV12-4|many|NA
TGTGCCAGCAGTTTTGGAAACACCATATATTTT
CASSFGNTIYF
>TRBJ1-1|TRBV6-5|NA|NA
TGTGCCAGCAGCCTGACAAGGTGGGACATTGAAGCTTTCTTT
CASSLTRWDIEAFF
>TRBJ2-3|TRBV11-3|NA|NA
TGTGCCAGCAGTTTAGACGCGGGTAGAGATACGCAGTATTTT
CASSLDAGRDTQYF
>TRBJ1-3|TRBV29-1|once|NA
TGCAGCGCCCAAGGACAGCCTGGGAACACCATATATTTC
CSAQGQPGNTIYF
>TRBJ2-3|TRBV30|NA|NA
TGTGCCTGGAGCGGCTCCCCTGGCACAGATACGCAGTATTTT
CAWSGSPGTDTQYF
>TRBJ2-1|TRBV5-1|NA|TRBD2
TGCGCCAGCACCTTGGAACTAGCGGAATCGAGTGAGCAGTTCTTC
CASTLELAESSEQFF
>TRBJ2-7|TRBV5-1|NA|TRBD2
TGCGCCAGCAGCTTAGCGGGAGTCTTCCACGAGCCGTACTTC
CASSLAGVFHEPYF
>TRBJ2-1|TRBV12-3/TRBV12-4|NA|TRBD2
TGTGTCAGCTTGAGACTAGCGGGAATCTACAATGAACAGTTCTTC
CVSLRLAGIYNEQFF
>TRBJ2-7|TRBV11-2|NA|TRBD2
TGTGCCAGCAGCTTAGATGGGGGGGAGGTATACGAGCAGTGCTTC
CASSLDGGEVYEQCF
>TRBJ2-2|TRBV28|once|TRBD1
TGTGCCAGCAGTTTACGTCTGTGGGACAGGGGGGGGAACACCGGGGAGCTGTCTTTT
CASSLRLWDRGGNTGELSF
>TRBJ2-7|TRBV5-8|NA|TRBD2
TGTGCCAGCAGCATCCATAGCGGGAGGGCCCTCGAGCAGTACTTC
CASSIHSGRALEQYF
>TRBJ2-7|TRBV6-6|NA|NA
TGTGCCAGCAGTCCGGGCCCTTTGGGGACCTACGAGCAGTACTTC
CASSPGPLGTYEQYF
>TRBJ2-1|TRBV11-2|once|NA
TGTGTCAGCAGCTCCTTGAGGGGGCGGGACCCTAAGCAGTTCTTC
CVSSSLRGRDPKQFF
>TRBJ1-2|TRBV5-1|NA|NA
TGCGCCAGCAGCTTGAATTCTTTTGGTTCTGGGGGGGCCTATGGCTACACCTTC
CASSLNSFGSGGAYGYTF
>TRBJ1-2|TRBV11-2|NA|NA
TGTGCCAGCAGCTTAGTACAGCCAGGCAGAGACGGCTACACCTTC
CASSLVQPGRDGYTF
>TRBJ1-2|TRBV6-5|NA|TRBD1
TGTGTCAGCAGTTCGGGACAGTGGGTGTACTATGGCTACACCTTC
CVSSSGQWVYYGYTF
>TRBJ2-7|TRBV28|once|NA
NA
CASILGGTSLNYEEQYF
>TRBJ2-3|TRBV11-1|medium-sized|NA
TGTGCCAGCAGCTTAGGGGCAGATACGCAGTATTTT
CASSLGADTQYF
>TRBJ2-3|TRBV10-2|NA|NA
TGCGCCAGCAGGGATCCCGGAGTTAGGACAGATACGCAGTATTTT
CASRDPGVRTDTQYF
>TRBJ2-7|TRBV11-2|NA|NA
TGTGCCAGCAGCTCTCCGCTAGACGGGAGATACGAGCAGTACTTC
CASSSPLDGRYEQYF
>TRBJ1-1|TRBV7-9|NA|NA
TGTGCCAACAGCCAATTTAGGACGGCGAACACTGAAGCTTTCTTT
CANSQFRTANTEAFF
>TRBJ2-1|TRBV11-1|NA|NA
TGTGCCAGCGGTTCCCCCGGAGGCGTTCAGTTCTTC
CASGSPGGVQFF
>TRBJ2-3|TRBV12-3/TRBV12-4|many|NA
TGTGCCAGCAGTTTTTTTTCTAGCACAGATACGCAGTATTTT
CASSFFSSTDTQYF
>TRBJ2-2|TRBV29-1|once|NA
TGCAGCTCAACAGGGCTTCTGAACACCAGGGAGCTGTTTTTT
CSSTGLLNTRELFF
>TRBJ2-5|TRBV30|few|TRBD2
TGTGCCTGGAGTGTTGGACTAGCGGGGGGACGGGAGACCCAGTACTTC
CAWSVGLAGGRETQYF
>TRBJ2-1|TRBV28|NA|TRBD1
TGTGCCAGCAGAAGTGACAGGGGGCGCGTGTATGAGCAGTTCTTC
CASRSDRGRVYEQFF
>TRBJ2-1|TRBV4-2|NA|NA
TGTGCCAGCAGCCAAGATAGCGGAACCTACAATGAGCAGTTCTTC
CASSQDSGTYNEQFF
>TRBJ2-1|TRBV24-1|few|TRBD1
TGTGCCACCAGTGAGGGACAGGGCTCCTACAATGGGCAGTTCTTC
CATSEGQGSYNGQFF
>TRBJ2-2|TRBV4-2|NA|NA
TGTGCCAGCAGCCGCTTGGAGGGCGAGGAGCTGTTTTTT
CASSRLEGEELFF
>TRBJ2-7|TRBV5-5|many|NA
TGTGCCAGCAGCACCACAGGACAGACCTACGAGCAGTACTTC
CASSTTGQTYEQYF
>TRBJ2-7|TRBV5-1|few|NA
TGCGCCAGCAGCTTACGGGAGCAAACCTACGAGCAGTACTTC
CASSLREQTYEQYF
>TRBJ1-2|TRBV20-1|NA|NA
TGCAGTACCGGAGGGGGGGTTTTCGGCTACACCTTC
CSTGGGVFGYTF
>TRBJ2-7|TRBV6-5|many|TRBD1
TGTGCCAGCAGGGGACAGACCTACGAGCAGTACTTC
CASRGQTYEQYF